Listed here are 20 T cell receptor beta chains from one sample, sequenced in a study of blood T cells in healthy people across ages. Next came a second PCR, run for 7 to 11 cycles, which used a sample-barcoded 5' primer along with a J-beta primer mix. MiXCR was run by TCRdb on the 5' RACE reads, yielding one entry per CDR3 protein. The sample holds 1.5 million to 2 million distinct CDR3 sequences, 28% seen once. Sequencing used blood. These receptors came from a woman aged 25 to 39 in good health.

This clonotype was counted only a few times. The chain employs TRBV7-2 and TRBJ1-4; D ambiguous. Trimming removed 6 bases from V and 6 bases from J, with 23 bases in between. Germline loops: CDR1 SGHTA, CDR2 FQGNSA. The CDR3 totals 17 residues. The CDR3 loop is CASSSDGSSPGYEKLFF. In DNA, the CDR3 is TGTGCCAGCAGTTCGGACGGGTCCTCCCCGGGATATGAAAAACTGTTTTTT.

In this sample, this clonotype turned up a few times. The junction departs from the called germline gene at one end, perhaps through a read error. The CDR3 is CASSLDGTDAQYF. CDR3 nucleotides: TGCGCCAGCAGCTTGGATGGCACAGATGCGCAGTATTTT. The genes are TRBV5-1 and TRBJ2-3; no clear D gene. The germline V gene encodes CDR1 SGHRS and CDR2 YFSETQ. The CDR3 length is 13 residues.

The CDR3 reads CASSLVARGPHEQFF. In DNA form, the CDR3 reads TGTGCCAGCAGCTTAGTCGCGAGGGGGCCGCATGAGCAGTTCTTC. The V call is TRBV11-2, the J call TRBJ2-1, with 7 nucleotides matching TRBD1. CDR3 length: 15 residues. V dropped 1 base and J dropped 8; count of bases not matched to a gene: 8. Germline assignment: CDR1 SGHAT and CDR2 FQNNGV.

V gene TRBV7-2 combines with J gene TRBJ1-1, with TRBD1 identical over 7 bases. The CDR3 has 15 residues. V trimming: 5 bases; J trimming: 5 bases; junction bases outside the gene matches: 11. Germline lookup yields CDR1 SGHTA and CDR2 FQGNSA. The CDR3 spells CASSRGTGARTEAFF. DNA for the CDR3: TGTGCCAGCAGCAGAGGTACAGGGGCTCGGACTGAAGCTTTCTTT. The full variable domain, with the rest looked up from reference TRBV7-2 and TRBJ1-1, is GAGVSQSPSNKVTEKGKDVELRCDPISGHTALYWYRQSLGQGLEFLIYFQGNSAPDKSGLPSDRFSAERTGGSVSTLTIQRTQQEDSAVYLCASSRGTGARTEAFFGQGTRLTVV.

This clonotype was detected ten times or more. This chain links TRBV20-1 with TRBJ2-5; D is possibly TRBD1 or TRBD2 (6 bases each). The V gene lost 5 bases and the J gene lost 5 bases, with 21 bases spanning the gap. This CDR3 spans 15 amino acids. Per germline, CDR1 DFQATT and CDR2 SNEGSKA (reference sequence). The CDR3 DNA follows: TGCAGTGCTGGGGGCCGTGGGGGGAAGGAGGAGACCCAGTACTTC. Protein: CSAGGRGGKEETQYF.

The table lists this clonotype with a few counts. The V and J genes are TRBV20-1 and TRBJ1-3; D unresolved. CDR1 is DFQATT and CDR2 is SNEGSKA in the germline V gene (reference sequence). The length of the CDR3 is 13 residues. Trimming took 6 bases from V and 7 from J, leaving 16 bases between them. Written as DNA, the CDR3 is TGCAGTGCCAAGGAGGGAACGAGGAACACCATATATTTT. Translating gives CSAKEGTRNTIYF.

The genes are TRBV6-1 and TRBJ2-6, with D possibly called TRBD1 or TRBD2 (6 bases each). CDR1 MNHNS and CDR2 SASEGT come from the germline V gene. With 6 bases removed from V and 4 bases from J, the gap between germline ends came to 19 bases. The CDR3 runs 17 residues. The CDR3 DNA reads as TGTGCCAGCAGGCCCTGGGGGGCGCGTCCCGGGGCCAACGTCCTGACTTTC. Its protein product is CASRPWGARPGANVLTF.

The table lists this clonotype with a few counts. CDR3: CASSQTSDNYGYTF. The CDR3 region has the DNA TGTGCCAGCAGCCAAACAAGCGATAACTATGGCTACACCTTC. The gene calls are TRBV9 and TRBJ1-2; D is unclear. This CDR3 is built from 14 residues. Germline assignment: CDR1 SGDLS and CDR2 YYNGEE. V was clipped by 4 bases and J by 1 base, with 11 bases between them.

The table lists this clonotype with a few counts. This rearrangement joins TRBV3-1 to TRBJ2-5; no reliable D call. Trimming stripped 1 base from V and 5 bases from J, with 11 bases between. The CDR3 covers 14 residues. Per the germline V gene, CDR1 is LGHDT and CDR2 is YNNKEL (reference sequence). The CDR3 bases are TGTGCCAGCAGCCAAGTGGAAGTGGTGGAGACCCAGTACTTC. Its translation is CASSQVEVVETQYF.

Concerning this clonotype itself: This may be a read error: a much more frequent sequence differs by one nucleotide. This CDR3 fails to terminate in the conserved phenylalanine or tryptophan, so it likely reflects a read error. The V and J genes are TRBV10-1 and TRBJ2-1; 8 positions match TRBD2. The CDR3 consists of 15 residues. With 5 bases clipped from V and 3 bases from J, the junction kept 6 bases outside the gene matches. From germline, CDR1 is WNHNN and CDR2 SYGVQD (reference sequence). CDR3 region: CASSQGTSGYNEQFC. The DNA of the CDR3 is TGCGCCAGCAGTCAGGGTACTAGCGGCTACAATGAGCAGTTCTGC.

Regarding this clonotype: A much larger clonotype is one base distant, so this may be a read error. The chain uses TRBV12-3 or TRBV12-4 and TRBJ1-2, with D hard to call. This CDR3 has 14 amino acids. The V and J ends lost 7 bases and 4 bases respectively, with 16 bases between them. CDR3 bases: TGTGCCAGCAACCAACCGAGAGACCGCTATGGCTACACCTTC. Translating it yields CASNQPRDRYGYTF.

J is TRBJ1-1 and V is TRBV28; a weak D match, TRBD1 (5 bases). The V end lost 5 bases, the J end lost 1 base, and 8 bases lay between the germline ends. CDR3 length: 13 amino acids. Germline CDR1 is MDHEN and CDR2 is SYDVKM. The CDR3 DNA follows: TGTGCCAGCAGTGCGACAGAGAACACTGAAGCTTTCTTT. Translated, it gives CASSATENTEAFF.

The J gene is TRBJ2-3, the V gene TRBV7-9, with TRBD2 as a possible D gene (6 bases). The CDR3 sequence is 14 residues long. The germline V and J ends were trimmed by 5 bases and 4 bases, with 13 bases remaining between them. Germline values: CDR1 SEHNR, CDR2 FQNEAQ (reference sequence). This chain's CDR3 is CASSRDWGPDTQYF. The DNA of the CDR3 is TGTGCCAGCAGCCGGGACTGGGGCCCAGATACGCAGTATTTT.

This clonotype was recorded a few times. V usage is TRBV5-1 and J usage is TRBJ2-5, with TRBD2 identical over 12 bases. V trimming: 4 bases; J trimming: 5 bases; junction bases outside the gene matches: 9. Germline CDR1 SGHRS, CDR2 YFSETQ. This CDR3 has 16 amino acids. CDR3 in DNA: TGCGCCAGCAGCCCGTCTTTACTAGCGGGGGGTGAGACCCAGTACTTC. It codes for CASSPSLLAGGETQYF.

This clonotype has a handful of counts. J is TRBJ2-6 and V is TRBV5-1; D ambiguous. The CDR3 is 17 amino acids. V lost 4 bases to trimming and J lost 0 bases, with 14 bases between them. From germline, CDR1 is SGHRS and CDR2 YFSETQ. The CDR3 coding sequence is TGCGCCAGCAGCCCGACCGGACGGAGCTCTGGGGCCAACGTCCTGACTTTC. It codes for CASSPTGRSSGANVLTF.

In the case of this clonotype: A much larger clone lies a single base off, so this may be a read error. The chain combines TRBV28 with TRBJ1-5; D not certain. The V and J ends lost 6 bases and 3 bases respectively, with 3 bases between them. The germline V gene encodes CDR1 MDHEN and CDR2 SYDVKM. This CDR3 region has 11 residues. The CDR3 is CASRNNQPQHF. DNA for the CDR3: TGTGCCAGCAGGAACAATCAGCCCCAGCATTTT.

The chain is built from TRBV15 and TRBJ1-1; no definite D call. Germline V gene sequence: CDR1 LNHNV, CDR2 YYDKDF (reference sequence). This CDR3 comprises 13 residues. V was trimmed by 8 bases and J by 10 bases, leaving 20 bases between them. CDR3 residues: CATGAAEAGRAFF. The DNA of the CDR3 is TGTGCCACCGGCGCGGCGGAGGCAGGCAGAGCTTTCTTT.

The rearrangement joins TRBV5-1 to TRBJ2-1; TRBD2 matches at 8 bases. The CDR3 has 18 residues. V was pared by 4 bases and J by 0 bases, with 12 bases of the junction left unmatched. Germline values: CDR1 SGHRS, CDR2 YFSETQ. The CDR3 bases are TGCGCCAGCAGCGTCAGAAACGGACTAGCCGGCTCCTACAATGAGCAGTTCTTC. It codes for CASSVRNGLAGSYNEQFF.

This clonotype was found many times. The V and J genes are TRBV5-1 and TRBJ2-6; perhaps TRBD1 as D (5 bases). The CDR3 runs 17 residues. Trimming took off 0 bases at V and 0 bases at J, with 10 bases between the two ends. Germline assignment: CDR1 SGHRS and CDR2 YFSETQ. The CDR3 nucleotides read TGCGCCAGCAGCTTGGGACAGAGATTCTCTGGGGCCAACGTCCTGACTTTC. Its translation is CASSLGQRFSGANVLTF.

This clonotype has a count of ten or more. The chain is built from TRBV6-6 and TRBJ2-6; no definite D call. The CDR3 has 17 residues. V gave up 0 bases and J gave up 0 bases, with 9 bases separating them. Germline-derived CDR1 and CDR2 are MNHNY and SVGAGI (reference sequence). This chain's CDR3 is CASSYSSLTSGANVLTF. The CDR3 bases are TGTGCCAGCAGTTACTCGAGTCTGACCTCTGGGGCCAACGTCCTGACTTTC.